This T cell receptor beta chain was observed in a study of control samples from healthy donors and cancer patients. Germline values: CDR1 SGHRS, CDR2 YFSETQ. V was trimmed by 4 bases and J by 9 bases, leaving 17 bases between them. The CDR3 has 14 residues. TCRdb's copy holds only in-frame clones and misses some; the assay was immunoSEQ multiplex PCR. The sample has about 150,000 clones, about 93% seen once. Sequencing was performed on blood. The chain combines TRBV5-1 with TRBJ1-3; D might be TRBD1 (6 bases). The clonotype comes from a woman between 25 and 40 years old in good health. The CDR3 protein is CASSPGTPKGTIYF. In DNA form, the CDR3 reads TGCGCCAGCAGCCCCGGGACACCGAAGGGCACCATATATTTT. Variable domain in full (rest from reference TRBV5-1 and TRBJ1-3): KAGVTQTPRYLIKTRGQQVTLSCSPISGHRSVSWYQQTPGQGLQFLFEYFSETQRNKGNFPGRFSGRQFSNSRSEMNVSTLELGDSALYLCASSPGTPKGTIYFGEGSWLTVV.